The 20 T cell receptor beta chains below were found in one sample sequenced in a study of T cells in Graves' hyperthyroidism and ophthalmopathy. Amplified regions were TCR beta CDR3 sequences from RNA transcripts. An initial round of RT-PCR targeting the TCR CDR3 relied on the HTBI primer set. TCRdb reanalysed the multiplex PCR reads using MiXCR and keeps one entry per CDR3 protein. Among around 700,000 distinct CDR3 sequences listed, around 20% were seen once. The material sequenced was blood. Receptors originate from a woman aged 45-65 years with Graves' hyperthyroidism that later progressed to Graves' ophthalmopathy.

This clonotype was seen a few times. This chain joins TRBV3-1 and TRBJ2-2; D possibly corresponds to TRBD2 (5 bases). Deletions cut 2 bases from V and 4 bases from J, with 11 bases between. Germline-derived CDR1 and CDR2 are LGHDT and YNNKEL (reference sequence). The CDR3 loop spans 15 amino acids. The CDR3 DNA follows: TGTGCCAGCAGCCAAAACCTCGGGGTCACCGGGGAGCTGTTTTTT. Its translation is CASSQNLGVTGELFF.

At least ten counts were recorded for this clonotype. J is TRBJ2-5 and V is TRBV20-1, with TRBD2 identical over 8 bases. CDR1 and CDR2 (germline): DFQATT, SNEGSKA (reference sequence). The J segment lost 5 bases and the V segment lost 6 bases, leaving 5 bases of the junction unmatched. CDR3 length: 12 residues. The CDR3 loop is CSARGGLETQYF. CDR3 DNA sequence: TGCAGTGCCCGGGGGGGCCTGGAGACCCAGTACTTC.

This clonotype was seen many times. The chain combines TRBV13 with TRBJ2-3, with 8 positions matching TRBD2. With 2 bases clipped from V and 5 bases from J, the junction kept 6 bases outside the gene matches. The CDR3 has 15 residues. The germline V gene encodes CDR1 PRHDT and CDR2 FYEKMQ (reference sequence). The CDR3 sequence is CASSLPGGPIDTQYF. The DNA of the CDR3 is TGTGCCAGCAGCTTACCGGGGGGGCCGATAGATACGCAGTATTTT.

The V and J genes are TRBV7-9 and TRBJ1-5; 9 positions agree with TRBD1. There are 15 residues in the CDR3. Unmatched junction bases numbered 5, after V lost 1 base and J lost 7 bases. CDR1 and CDR2 from the germline V gene are SEHNR and FQNEAQ (reference sequence). DNA of the CDR3: TGTGCCAGCAGCTTAGGGGACAGGGTTCGGCAGCCCCAGCATTTT. Translated: CASSLGDRVRQPQHF.

This clonotype was recorded at least ten times. The chain combines TRBV13 with TRBJ1-1; D remains unclear. The CDR3 is 13 amino acids. V lost 5 bases and J lost 0, with 7 bases in between. CDR1 is PRHDT, CDR2 FYEKMQ, per germline (reference sequence). The CDR3, as DNA: TGTGCCAGCAGCCGTGTCATGAACACTGAAGCTTTCTTT. This sequence encodes CASSRVMNTEAFF.

The chain uses TRBV6-9 and TRBJ2-7; tentatively, D is TRBD1 (5 bases). Trimming took off 3 bases at V and 5 bases at J, with 17 bases between the two ends. Looked up from germline, CDR1 is MNHGY and CDR2 is SVAAGI. The CDR3 sequence is 15 residues long. The CDR3 here is CASSYLGRVGDEQYF. For the CDR3, the DNA is TGTGCCAGCAGTTACCTGGGCAGGGTAGGGGACGAGCAGTACTTC.

This clonotype was counted many times. The chain's CDR3 is CAWSGGRVDGYTF. The CDR3 DNA reads as TGTGCCTGGAGTGGAGGCAGGGTCGATGGCTACACCTTC. The chain couples TRBV30 to TRBJ1-2; a possible D gene is TRBD1 (5 bases). This CDR3 spans 13 amino acids. Germline CDR1 reads GTSNPN; CDR2 reads SVGIG (reference sequence). Trimming removed 1 base from V and 6 bases from J, with 12 bases in between.

There are many counts of this clonotype. The chain has TRBV5-1 and TRBJ2-7; D could derive from TRBD1 or TRBD2 (5 bases each). V was pared by 1 base and J by 0 bases, with 17 bases between. The CDR3 consists of 17 residues. The germline gives CDR1 SGHRS, CDR2 YFSETQ. This CDR3 is CASSLISGRLNSYEQYF. The CDR3 nucleotides are TGCGCCAGCAGCTTGATATCGGGGCGTCTTAACTCCTACGAGCAGTACTTC.

V and J are TRBV11-2 and TRBJ2-5; D remains ambiguous. Germline V CDR1 and CDR2: SGHAT, FQNNGV. The CDR3 length is 14 residues. V was clipped by 1 base and J by 5 bases, with 11 bases between them. Here the CDR3 reads CASSLVGIGETQYF. CDR3 DNA sequence: TGTGCCAGCAGCTTAGTAGGGATCGGCGAGACCCAGTACTTC.

This chain joins TRBV18 and TRBJ1-5; 7 bases map to TRBD1. CDR3 size: 13 residues. V shed 3 bases, J shed 8 bases, and the junction held 4 bases outside the gene matches. Germline-derived CDR1 and CDR2 are KGHSH and LQKENI. CDR3 bases: TGTGCCAGCTCACCGACAGGGCCCGAGCCCCAGCATTTT. Translation gives CASSPTGPEPQHF.

This clonotype was detected ten times or more. The chain links TRBV3-1 to TRBJ1-2; 8 bases fit TRBD1. Germline V gene sequence: CDR1 LGHDT, CDR2 YNNKEL (reference sequence). Germline trimming cut 6 bases from V and 4 bases from J; bases unmatched to any gene: 7. This CDR3 is 14 amino acids long. This chain's CDR3 is CASSLTDRVYGYTF. As DNA, the CDR3 is TGTGCCAGCAGTCTAACGGACAGGGTCTATGGCTACACCTTC.

The J gene is TRBJ1-2, the V gene TRBV12-5; D is unresolved. Germline V gives CDR1 LGHNT, CDR2 FRNRAP. The V end was cut by 1 base, the J end by 2 bases, with 11 bases between. This CDR3 region has 15 residues. The CDR3 sequence: CASGLGASWNYGYTF. DNA of the CDR3: TGTGCTAGTGGTTTGGGCGCGTCCTGGAACTATGGCTACACCTTC.

This clonotype was counted between two and nine times. V is TRBV20-1 and J is TRBJ2-2; D might be TRBD1 or TRBD2, each matching 5 bases. V lost 0 bases to trimming and J lost 2 bases, with 22 bases between them. The CDR3 has 19 residues. Per germline, CDR1 DFQATT and CDR2 SNEGSKA (reference sequence). The CDR3 loop is CSARDQWDGTILNTGELFF. CDR3 bases: TGCAGTGCTAGAGATCAGTGGGACGGTACGATACTTAACACCGGGGAGCTGTTTTTT.

The chain uses TRBV20-1 and TRBJ2-3; D gene uncertain. The CDR3 consists of 12 residues. The V gene lost 1 base and the J gene lost 5 bases, with 7 bases spanning the gap. Germline CDR1 DFQATT, CDR2 SNEGSKA (reference sequence). CDR3 residues: CSARGWGDTQYF. The CDR3 DNA is TGCAGTGCTAGAGGCTGGGGAGATACGCAGTATTTT.

The chain couples TRBV19 to TRBJ1-5; maybe TRBD1 (5 bases). Germline V gives CDR1 LNHDA, CDR2 SQIVND (reference sequence). This CDR3 is 14 amino acids long. The ends were cut back, 6 bases at V and 0 bases at J, with 9 bases in the middle. CDR3 nucleotide sequence: TGTGCCAGTAGAACAGGATATAGCAATCAGCCCCAGCATTTT. Amino acids: CASRTGYSNQPQHF.

Remarks on this clonotype: A read error may produce the germline difference seen at one junction end. The V call is TRBV4-2, the J call TRBJ1-1; D is uncertain. Germline V CDR1 and CDR2: LGHNA, YNFKEQ. The CDR3 is made up of 14 amino acids. The CDR3, as DNA: TGTGCCAGCAGCCAAGAGGCGGTGAAGACTGAAGCTTTCTTT. Protein product: CASSQEAVKTEAFF.

The chain has TRBV2 and TRBJ1-2; 7 positions agree with TRBD1. The CDR3 totals 14 residues. The V and J ends lost 8 bases and 4 bases, in that order; junction bases with no gene match: 10. Germline values: CDR1 SNHLY, CDR2 FYNNEI. CDR3 coding DNA: TGTGCCAGCGCACCGGGACAGTTATTCTATGGCTACACCTTC. Its protein product is CASAPGQLFYGYTF. The whole variable domain, filled in from reference TRBV2 and TRBJ1-2, reads EPEVTQTPSHQVTQMGQEVILRCVPISNHLYFYWYRQILGQKVEFLVSFYNNEISEKSEIFDDQFSVERPDGSNFTLKIRSTKLEDSAMYFCASAPGQLFYGYTFGSGTRLTVV.

The genes are TRBV5-1 and TRBJ2-1; 7 bases align to TRBD1. V trimming: 0 bases; J trimming: 3 bases; junction bases outside the gene matches: 3. Germline V gene sequence: CDR1 SGHRS, CDR2 YFSETQ. The CDR3 length is 15 residues. The CDR3: CASSLATGNYNEQFF. The CDR3 bases are TGCGCCAGCAGCTTGGCGACAGGGAACTACAATGAGCAGTTCTTC.

The chain is built from TRBV18 and TRBJ2-5, with D hard to call. Per the germline V gene, CDR1 is KGHSH and CDR2 is LQKENI. The CDR3 consists of 14 residues. Trimming cost V 2 bases and J 5 bases, with 12 bases left between them. CDR3 sequence reads: CASSPEGFGETQYF. In nucleotides, the CDR3 is TGTGCCAGCTCACCAGAAGGGTTCGGGGAGACCCAGTACTTC. Based on the CDR3 plus reference TRBV18 and TRBJ2-5, the full variable domain is NAGVMQNPRHLVRRRGQEARLRCSPMKGHSHVYWYRQLPEEGLKFMVYLQKENIIDESGMPKERFSAEFPKEGPSILRIQQVVRGDSAAYFCASSPEGFGETQYFGPGTRLLVL.

This clonotype was recorded at least ten times. The J gene is TRBJ1-1, the V gene TRBV30; TRBD1 agrees at 8 bases. Germline lookup yields CDR1 GTSNPN and CDR2 SVGIG (reference sequence). The V and J ends lost 1 base and 7 bases, in that order; junction bases with no gene match: 5. The CDR3 spans 13 residues. CDR3 sequence: CAWSGQGLNEAFF. The CDR3 DNA sequence: TGTGCCTGGAGTGGACAGGGGTTGAATGAAGCTTTCTTT.